This entry lists 10 T cell receptor beta chains sequenced from one sample in a study of beta chain features in type 1 diabetes. Study-level findings and limits: In all four CD4+ subsets, TCRB CDR3 length was significantly, moderately reduced in type 1 diabetes.

Sequenced material consisted of expressed TCRB transcripts (all of the isolated RNA was reverse transcribed). TCRdb's table, derived via immunoSEQ multiplex PCR, lists solely in-frame clones and lacks some. The sample carries 350,000 to 450,000 clones, 10% to 15% recorded once. These receptors have no identified antigens. The sample comprised naive CD4+ T cells from blood. The receptors derive from a woman aged 18 to 35 with type 1 diabetes.

The rearrangement links TRBV29-1 to TRBJ1-4; tentatively, D is TRBD1 (6 bases). The ends were cut back, 7 bases at V and 8 bases at J, with 11 bases in the middle. Germline V lookup: CDR1 SQVTM, CDR2 ANQGSEA. CDR3 length: 11 residues. In DNA form, the CDR3 reads TGCAGCGGGGGGCGAGGGGAAAAACTGTTTTTT. The encoded protein is CSGGRGEKLFF.

This clone was counted only a few times. V and J are TRBV29-1 and TRBJ2-5; TRBD2 agrees at 12 bases. Germline CDR1 SQVTM, CDR2 ANQGSEA. The trim removed 7 bases at V and 5 bases at J, leaving 14 bases unmatched. The CDR3 covers 16 residues. Here the CDR3 reads CSASPLAGGPSETQYF. The CDR3 coding sequence is TGCAGCGCCTCACCCCTAGCGGGAGGGCCCTCGGAGACCCAGTACTTC.

This clone turned up a few times. The V and J genes are TRBV15 and TRBJ2-1, with 11 positions matching TRBD2. CDR3 length equals 16 residues. The J segment lost 6 bases and the V segment lost 2 bases, leaving 6 bases of the junction unmatched. Germline V lookup: CDR1 LNHNV, CDR2 YYDKDF (reference sequence). The CDR3 sequence is CATSRPTSGSRNEQFF. For the CDR3, the DNA is TGTGCCACCAGCAGACCAACTAGCGGGAGTCGCAATGAGCAGTTCTTC.

In its sample, this clone was seen a few times. J is TRBJ1-2 and V is TRBV13; D unclear. This CDR3 is built from 14 residues. V was cut by 4 bases and J by 4 bases, with 13 bases left in between. Germline V gene sequence: CDR1 PRHDT, CDR2 FYEKMQ (reference sequence). As DNA, the CDR3 is TGTGCCAGCAGCTATGGCAGGCCCCCCTATGGCTACACCTTC. Amino acids: CASSYGRPPYGYTF.

J is TRBJ1-5 and V is TRBV25-1; no clear D gene. Germline V CDR1 and CDR2: MGHDK, SYGVNS. V was trimmed by 4 bases and J by 1 base, leaving 5 bases between them. The CDR3 is made up of 13 amino acids. Here the CDR3 DNA reads TGTGCCAGCAGTGGAACAAGCAATCAGCCCCAGCATTTT. Its protein is CASSGTSNQPQHF.

This clone was detected a few times. This sequence joins TRBV7-2 and TRBJ2-1; D is perhaps TRBD2 (5 bases). The CDR3 runs 11 residues. Looked up from germline, CDR1 is SGHTA and CDR2 is FQGNSA. V was shortened by 3 bases and J by 9 bases, with 6 bases between the two germline ends. CDR3 DNA sequence: TGTGCCAGCAGCTTCGAGGGTGAGCAGTTCTTC. Its translation is CASSFEGEQFF.

This chain links TRBV5-1 with TRBJ2-5; no firm D call. This CDR3 contains 13 residues. The germline gives CDR1 SGHRS, CDR2 YFSETQ. V was pared by 4 bases and J by 4 bases, with 11 bases between. The CDR3 nucleotides are TGCGCCAGCAGCCCCCGATCGCGAGAGACCCAGTACTTC. It yields the protein CASSPRSRETQYF.

This clone turned up a few times. V gene TRBV29-1 combines with J gene TRBJ1-2, with D maybe TRBD1 (5 bases). This CDR3 has 14 amino acids. V was cut by 5 bases and J by 2 bases, with 15 bases left in between. Germline CDR1 reads SQVTM; CDR2 reads ANQGSEA. The CDR3 DNA reads as TGCAGCGTTTCCCCTGCGGCAGGGAACTATGGCTACACCTTC. It encodes CSVSPAAGNYGYTF.

This clone was counted between two and nine times. The V and J genes are TRBV6-6 and TRBJ2-5; no reliable D call. The CDR3 has 12 residues. V shed 5 bases and J shed 5 bases, with 9 bases lying between them. The V gene's germline CDR1 is MNHNY and CDR2 SVGAGI (reference sequence). CDR3 residues: CASSRVVETQYF. The CDR3 DNA reads TGTGCCAGCAGTCGGGTAGTGGAGACCCAGTACTTC.

This clone was seen only a few times. The chain employs TRBV28 and TRBJ1-2; 8 positions agree with TRBD1. The CDR3 extends over 12 amino acids. From germline, CDR1 is MDHEN and CDR2 SYDVKM. V lost 7 bases, J lost 8 bases, and 6 bases stayed unmatched. This CDR3 reads CASTRQGKGYTF. The CDR3 coding sequence is TGTGCCAGCACCCGACAGGGGAAAGGCTACACCTTC.